The clone carrying this T cell receptor beta chain was seen a single time. The data derive from a study of OX40 agonist ivuxolimab in advanced cancers. The length of the CDR3 is 17 residues. The V gene's germline CDR1 is SGHRS and CDR2 YFSETQ. Trimming removed 0 bases at V and 5 bases at J, with 20 bases between. Data came from immunoSEQ multiplex PCR; TCRdb stores just in-frame clones and leaves some out. Of about 83,000 clones listed, around 80% were seen once; the top ten hold 1.5% to 2%. This sample comprised CD4+ or CD8+ T cells sorted from blood, obtained in a trial of the OX40 agonist ivuxolimab. V usage is TRBV5-1 and J usage is TRBJ2-5, with D perhaps matching TRBD1 (5 bases). This clonotype originated in an adult with an advanced solid tumor such as melanoma, head and neck, liver or kidney cancer. The CDR3 bases are TGCGCCAGCAGCTTGGTCATTAAGGGGTTGAGAAGGGAGACCCAGTACTTC. Translating it yields CASSLVIKGLRRETQYF.